This T cell receptor (beta chain) was profiled in a study of T cells in women clearing cervical HPV infection. Study at large: Case blood was drawn a median 149 days after lesion detection.

Points on this clone: The read gets to within 3 residues of the CDR3 end, and the germline J gene fills in the rest.

The CDR3 covers 19 residues. J gave up 0 bases and V 7 bases, and 11 bases lay outside the gene matches. Germline V gene data show CDR1 as MNHEY and CDR2 as SMNVEV (reference sequence). The table came from immunoSEQ multiplex PCR; TCRdb's copy has only in-frame clones and leaves some out. Reported are about 23,000 clones; the ten largest clones contain 7.5% to 9.5%. The clonotype was recovered from a woman aged 18-70 years with a cervical HPV16 infection that either progressed to CIN3+ or cleared (not recorded which). The sample comprised blood buffy coat. The V gene is TRBV27, the J gene TRBJ2-3; 15 bases align to TRBD2. CDR3 sequence reads: CASKRPGLAGGPSTDTQYF. CDR3 bases read: TGTGCCAGCAAACGCCCTGGACTAGCGGGAGGGCCGAGCACAGATACG.